The source of this TCR beta chain is a study of T cells in tumors after PD-1 blockade. Clones were sequenced by immunoSEQ multiplex PCR, and TCRdb holds only the in-frame ones, with some missing. This table has 1,500 to 2,000 clones, roughly 73% appearing once. The germline V and J ends were trimmed by 3 bases and 12 bases, with 20 bases remaining between them. CDR1 and CDR2 (germline): GTSNPN, SVGIG (reference sequence). The length of the CDR3 is 13 residues. Tumor biopsies came from the same primary tumor site before and after PD-1 blockade. The sequence came from a human donor with basal cell carcinoma. The chain is built from TRBV30 and TRBJ1-1, with no clear D. The specimen comprised tumor tissue, sampled after anti-PD-1 treatment. CDR3 coding DNA: TGTGCCTGGAGCGCGCATCGGGTGGAATTAACTTTCTTT. The encoded protein is CAWSAHRVELTFF.